Given below is one TCR beta chain in context. Some clones are missing from TCRdb's copy, which holds only in-frame ones; the method was immunoSEQ multiplex PCR. Among about 100,000 clones listed, about 90% were seen once. The source of the sample is a study of blood T cell repertoires in COVID-19. Study-wide context: Samples representing acute and convalescent COVID-19 were sourced from the United States, Italy and Spain. Nucleic acid was either cDNA or gDNA, and it came from T cells, B-cell-depleted T cells, or PBMCs.

Germline V gives CDR1 MNHEY, CDR2 SVGAGI. V was cut by 8 bases and J by 3 bases, with 14 bases left in between. This CDR3 comprises 14 residues. The chain employs TRBV6-5 and TRBJ1-3; the D gene is possibly TRBD1 (6 bases). The clonotype was recovered from a man aged 25-45 years in a cohort sampled during active COVID-19. What was sequenced was peripheral blood. CDR3 sequence: CASSGQFLGNTIYF. The CDR3 DNA sequence: TGTGCCAGCTCAGGACAGTTCCTTGGAAACACCATATATTTT.